This T cell receptor (beta chain) stems from a study of blood T cell repertoires in COVID-19 (dated by TCRdb to 2018 to 2021). With respect to the entire study: The collaborator samples originated in the United States, Italy and Spain and spanned the acute and convalescent phases of COVID-19. The material from the prospective study consisted of cDNA or gDNA derived from T cells, B-cell-depleted T cells, or PBMCs. A de-identified subject ID, COVID-19 status, age in years and sex were almost always included in the sample metadata. Deeply sampled blood TCRbeta repertoires from subjects exposed to, actively infected with, or recovered from COVID-19 were included in the dataset. The repertoires were released in a freely available public database meant as a resource for research on the immune response to SARS-CoV-2. Samples came from the ongoing ImmuneRACE study (first 160 participants) plus 1,254 subjects from 6 global collaborators. Where HLA class I and class II types were available, the types were taken from metadata supplied by the sample provider, not from assay-based typing.

TCRbeta CDR3 regions were amplified from genomic DNA by means of the immunoSEQ Assay, a bias-controlled multiplex PCR. Concerning the study's data processing: Nucleated cell counts per sample were estimated from amplification of reference gene primers within the assay. Sequence reads were collapsed and filtered to measure the absolute abundance of every unique TCRbeta CDR3 rearrangement. Productive Simpson clonality was computed per sample as the square root of Simpson's diversity index over productive rearrangements. Entries here come from immuneACCESS through TCRdb and include only in-frame sequences with V and J called. Some clones fail to appear in such tables; in the studies checked, an unresolved V gene covers under half of the shortfall, and the cause of the remainder is unknown. From that table come the V and J calls and clone size; the DNA was used to work out D and trimming. The sample records roughly 300,000 clones, 86% of which are singletons. 4% to 5.5% of the sample is in the top ten clones.

The CDR3, from cysteine to phenylalanine, totals 13 residues. Kept here is only the CDR3 DNA, which spans 39 bases and is read in frame from base 1. Germline trimming: 2 bases from V, 7 bases from J; junction bases outside gene matches: 4. The germline V gene supplies CDR1 MNHEY and CDR2 SVGEGT. Participants in the prospective study were aged roughly 18 to 100 years, lived in 24 United States geographic areas, and enrolled through a virtual design. To assign participants to cohorts, the prospective study relied on clinical history that participants themselves reported in a screening survey and a study questionnaire. Mobile phlebotomists in the prospective study collected whole blood, serum and a nasopharyngeal or oropharyngeal swab from every participant. Prospective study participants could optionally give additional blood draws and questionnaires over an approximately two-month period. Before DNA extraction, blood samples from the prospective study were shipped at room temperature or frozen.

What the work shows at the level of the full study, not this receptor alone: The quantity of clinical and demographic metadata differed by source and by participant and was supplied without curation.

The sample holds a few counts of this clone. Its specific antigen is unknown. No qualities accompany the bases; no much larger clone lies one base away. This receptor was taken from a woman aged 40-49 years with acute COVID-19. The chain is made from TRBV6-2 or TRBV6-3 and TRBJ1-1; 7 bases in the middle match TRBD1. Specimen: PBMCs or T cells enriched from blood (not recorded which). Here the CDR3 is given as CASSYRGTVEAFF. The nucleotide sequence is given as TGTGCCAGCAGTTACCGGGGGACAGTTGAAGCTTTCTTT.